This T cell receptor (beta chain) came from a study of blood T cell repertoires in COVID-19 (dated by TCRdb to between 2020 and 2021). Background for the entire study: Samples covering the acute and convalescent phases of COVID-19 were provided by collaborators in the United States, Italy and Spain. A freely available public database, intended as a resource for researchers studying the immune response to SARS-CoV-2, is where the repertoires were released. The prospective study material was composed of cDNA or gDNA derived from T cells, B-cell-depleted T cells, or PBMCs. Samples were obtained from the ongoing ImmuneRACE study (first 160 participants) and from 950 to 1,500 subjects provided by 6 global collaborators. Where available, HLA class I and class II types were taken from metadata supplied by the sample provider and were not determined by assay-based typing. Nearly every sample came with metadata listing a de-identified subject ID, COVID-19 status, age in years and sex. The dataset comprised deeply sampled blood TCRbeta repertoires from subjects exposed to, actively infected with, or recovered from COVID-19.

V loses 0 bases of germline sequence and J loses 0 bases, and the interval between the two ends is 12 bases. Taken from cysteine to phenylalanine, the CDR3 has 16 residues. The sequence is cut down to CDR3 DNA, 48 bases in frame from base 1. Based on the germline V gene, the CDR1 and CDR2 sequences are ENHRY and SYGVKD. Collaborating institutions collected whole blood in K2EDTA tubes following their own protocols. Collaborator samples were shipped for TCRbeta analysis as frozen whole blood, isolated PBMCs, or DNA extracted from either sample type. General conclusions and limits of the study: Clinical and demographic metadata were provided uncurated, with the amount varying by source and participant.

TCRbeta CDR3 regions were amplified from genomic DNA by means of the immunoSEQ Assay, a bias-controlled multiplex PCR. The published analysis was carried out like this. The number of nucleated cells in each sample was estimated from the amplification of reference gene primers within the assay. To quantify the absolute abundance of each unique TCRbeta CDR3 rearrangement, sequence reads were collapsed and filtered. Productive Simpson clonality was computed per sample as the square root of Simpson's diversity index over productive rearrangements. TCRdb mirrors the immuneACCESS table, restricted to in-frame sequences. Some clones are absent from its copies; in checked studies, under half trace to an unresolved V gene, and the reason for the others is unknown. The V and J calls and clone size are taken from that table; D and trimming were inferred from the DNA. The sample has 95,000 to 150,000 clones on record, around 82% of them singletons. In total, the top ten clones hold around 5.6% of the sample.

As to this clone: It lacks a known antigen. Qualities for individual bases were not recorded, and no much larger clone is one base off.

The sample consisted of peripheral blood. The TCR was taken from an elderly man with active or convalescent COVID-19. This sequence uses TRBV10-3 and TRBJ2-7; TRBD1 is perhaps the D gene, given 6 matching bases. The CDR3 region reads CAISESRGKTSYEQYF. The DNA sequence reads TGTGCCATCAGTGAGTCGAGGGGGAAAACCTCCTACGAGCAGTACTTC.